One sample yielded the 21 T cell receptor beta chains listed below, sequenced in a study of monozygotic twins with inflammatory bowel disease. TCRdb processed the 5' RACE reads again and assigns one entry to each CDR3 protein, with no DNA. This listing includes approximately 400,000 distinct CDR3 sequences. The sample consisted of blood. Source of these receptors: a human donor with ulcerative colitis or Crohn's disease, or a healthy co-twin of an affected twin (not recorded which).

The V and J genes are TRBV7-9 and TRBJ1-2. The germline V gene has CDR1 SEHNR and CDR2 FQNEAQ (reference sequence). This CDR3 has 11 residues. The CDR3 spells CASSFNHGYTF.

This rearrangement joins TRBV12-3 or TRBV12-4 to TRBJ2-7; TCRdb names TRBD2, which stays unverified in the absence of DNA. CDR3 size: 16 residues. CDR3 amino acids: CASSADIAVISYEQYF.

The chain has TRBV20-1 and TRBJ2-1; the TRBD2 assignment by TCRdb is unverifiable without DNA. There are 15 residues in the CDR3. Germline V gene lookup returns CDR1 DFQATT and CDR2 SNEGSKA (reference sequence). CDR3 protein: CSARPREINYNEQFF.

This sequence joins TRBV20-1 and TRBJ2-1; the D call of TRBD2 rests on TCRdb alone, since no DNA is present to check it. The CDR3 spans 11 residues. The germline gives CDR1 DFQATT, CDR2 SNEGSKA (reference sequence). This chain's CDR3 is CSARGELAEFF.

This chain uses TRBV3-1 with TRBJ2-1; TCRdb indicates TRBD1, and absent DNA this call remains unverified. The CDR3 totals 16 residues. Per germline, CDR1 LGHDT and CDR2 YNNKEL (reference sequence). The CDR3 loop is CASSRQLHRVPTAQFF.

This rearrangement joins TRBV11-2 to TRBJ2-7; TCRdb's assignment of TRBD1 cannot be checked, as there is no DNA. Germline CDR1 reads SGHAT; CDR2 reads FQNNGV. The CDR3 loop spans 15 amino acids. The CDR3 loop is CASSLYGTGLYEQYF.

V is TRBV29-1 and J is TRBJ2-4; TCRdb's D gene call, TRBD1, goes unchecked for lack of DNA. CDR1 and CDR2 from the germline V gene are SQVTM and ANQGSEA. The CDR3 totals 15 residues. CDR3 loop: CSVAGTAITKNIQYF.

This chain connects TRBV21-1 to TRBJ2-1; TCRdb proposes TRBD2, but this gene call is untestable without DNA. TRBV21-1 has pseudogene status. The CDR3 sequence is 21 residues long. The CDR3 loop is CASSTGGGTELPIRSYNEQFF.

The genes are TRBV30 and TRBJ1-2. Germline-derived CDR1 and CDR2 are GTSNPN and SVGIG (reference sequence). This CDR3 spans 13 amino acids. CDR3 residues: CAWNGRFSYGYTF.

The chain carries TRBV28 and TRBJ2-5; TCRdb reports TRBD1, a call that lacks DNA to check it against. Germline V gene data show CDR1 as MDHEN and CDR2 as SYDVKM. The CDR3 is 15 amino acids. The CDR3 here is CASSPGTVHQETQYF.

V usage is TRBV27 and J usage is TRBJ2-6; lacking DNA, the TRBD1 call made by TCRdb goes unchecked. Germline-derived CDR1 and CDR2 are MNHEY and SMNVEV (reference sequence). The CDR3 has 18 residues. CDR3 sequence: CASRGGTGSFSGANVLTF.

The gene calls are TRBV5-8 and TRBJ1-5; the D call of TRBD1 rests on TCRdb alone, since no DNA is present to check it. This CDR3 is built from 15 residues. Per the germline V gene, CDR1 is SGHTS and CDR2 is YDEGEE. This CDR3 reads CASSSDPGGNQPQHF.

V usage is TRBV10-3 and J usage is TRBJ2-5; there is no DNA to check the TCRdb D call of TRBD2. Germline-derived CDR1 and CDR2 are ENHRY and SYGVKD. The CDR3 runs 13 residues. CDR3 amino acids: CATSYRDQETQYF.

This chain uses TRBV20-1 with TRBJ2-5; TCRdb selects TRBD2, and the lack of DNA leaves this call unchecked. The CDR3 covers 15 residues. Germline CDR1 reads DFQATT; CDR2 reads SNEGSKA (reference sequence). The chain's CDR3 is CSAYGSSGYQETQYF.

This chain connects TRBV5-4 to TRBJ2-1; the D call from TCRdb, TRBD1, cannot be confirmed without DNA. Germline assignment: CDR1 SGHNT and CDR2 YYREEE (reference sequence). The CDR3 consists of 17 residues. The CDR3 sequence is CASSLGSQGWSYNEQFF.

The chain joins TRBV10-3 to TRBJ2-7; TCRdb's D call of TRBD2 is untestable without DNA. CDR1 and CDR2 (germline): ENHRY, SYGVKD. The CDR3 is 14 amino acids. The chain's CDR3 is CAISEGLTSYEQYF.

The chain carries TRBV5-1 and TRBJ1-3. Germline lookup yields CDR1 SGHRS and CDR2 YFSETQ. CDR3 size: 13 residues. CDR3 loop: CASRDYRGNTIYF.

This chain uses TRBV12-3 or TRBV12-4 with TRBJ2-7; lacking DNA, the TRBD2 call made by TCRdb goes unchecked. The CDR3 covers 11 residues. Here the CDR3 reads CASSGLAEKYF.

V usage is TRBV5-1 and J usage is TRBJ2-7; TCRdb picks TRBD1, but there is no DNA to check that call. Germline V CDR1 and CDR2: SGHRS, YFSETQ. The CDR3 runs 13 residues. CDR3 in amino acids: CATSFQGIDEQYF.

The gene calls are TRBV24-1 and TRBJ2-7. CDR1 and CDR2 (germline): KGHDR, SFDVKD. This CDR3 region has 15 residues. This chain's CDR3 is CATSDPTKNSYEQYF.

The chain is built from TRBV9 and TRBJ2-2. The CDR3 is made up of 16 amino acids. CDR1 is SGDLS and CDR2 is YYNGEE in the germline V gene. CDR3 sequence reads: CASSVRGQLNTGELFF.